A single sample gave rise to the 8 T cell receptor beta chains below, sequenced in a study of CD8+ T cells in alopecia areata. Once RNA had been extracted, it was reverse transcribed into cDNA to act as the sequencing template. Profiling relied on immunoSEQ multiplex PCR, and the TCRdb table lists in-frame clones only, not all of them. This table holds more than 200,000 clones, 66% found once. Treatment indicated: oral pan-JAK inhibitor, 5-10 mg twice daily. Sequencing was performed on CD4+ T cells sorted from blood, taken at week 44, from a patient treated with tofacitinib. These receptors came from a human donor with alopecia areata.

This clone turned up a few times. In DNA form, the CDR3 reads TGTGCCAGCAGCAATTTCGAGGAGAGGACACCCCTCCACTTT. It encodes CASSNFEERTPLHF. V and J are TRBV28 and TRBJ1-6; D is unclear. V lost 6 bases to trimming and J lost 11 bases, with 17 bases between them. This CDR3 is built from 14 residues. Germline loops: CDR1 MDHEN, CDR2 SYDVKM.

The rearrangement links TRBV29-1 to TRBJ2-5; TRBD2 matches at 7 bases. CDR1 is SQVTM, CDR2 ANQGSEA, per germline. The CDR3 is 12 amino acids. Germline trimming cut 5 bases from V and 7 bases from J; bases unmatched to any gene: 7. The CDR3 DNA reads as TGCAGCGTTAGACTAGCTGCGGGGACCCAGTACTTC. Its protein is CSVRLAAGTQYF.

The chain uses TRBV29-1 and TRBJ1-5; TRBD1 matches 9 bases. With 7 bases clipped from V and 3 bases from J, the junction kept 4 bases outside the gene matches. CDR3 length equals 13 residues. Looked up from germline, CDR1 is SQVTM and CDR2 is ANQGSEA. The CDR3, as DNA: TGCAGCGCCCGGACAGGGGACAATCAGCCCCAGCATTTT. Translating gives CSARTGDNQPQHF.

Note on this clone: Other DNA sequences in this sample translate to the same CDR3. J is TRBJ2-3 and V is TRBV18; D gene unclear. V lost 0 bases, J lost 2 bases, and 3 bases lay in between. Germline V gene lookup returns CDR1 KGHSH and CDR2 LQKENI. This CDR3 region has 13 residues. The CDR3 nucleotides read TGTGCCAGCTCACCACCTTCCACAGATACGCAGTATTTT. Protein: CASSPPSTDTQYF.

This chain links TRBV5-4 with TRBJ2-6, with 9 bases aligning to TRBD1. This CDR3 is built from 17 residues. V dropped 5 bases and J dropped 1; count of bases not matched to a gene: 7. Germline lookup yields CDR1 SGHNT and CDR2 YYREEE (reference sequence). The CDR3 loop reads CASSFDRGTSGANVLTF. Here the CDR3 DNA reads TGTGCCAGCAGTTTCGACAGGGGGACGTCTGGGGCCAACGTCCTGACTTTC. The full variable domain, in which reference TRBV5-4 and TRBJ2-6 provide the parts outside the CDR3, is ETGVTQSPTHLIKTRGQQVTLRCSSQSGHNTVSWYQQALGQGPQFIFQYYREEENGRGNFPPRFSGLQFPNYSSELNVNALELDDSALYLCASSFDRGTSGANVLTFGAGSRLTVL.

This chain connects TRBV2 to TRBJ2-3, with 7 positions matching TRBD2. The CDR3 has 16 amino acids. The germline V gene encodes CDR1 SNHLY and CDR2 FYNNEI. J lost 1 base, V lost 4 bases, and 8 bases had no gene match. CDR3 nucleotide sequence: TGTGCCAGCAGTGCAAGAGTCAGCGGGGGCACAGATACGCAGTATTTT. Amino acids: CASSARVSGGTDTQYF. Full variable domain (missing parts from reference TRBV2 and TRBJ2-3): EPEVTQTPSHQVTQMGQEVILRCVPISNHLYFYWYRQILGQKVEFLVSFYNNEISEKSEIFDDQFSVERPDGSNFTLKIRSTKLEDSAMYFCASSARVSGGTDTQYFGPGTRLTVL.

CDR3 sequence (DNA): TGTGCCAGCAGCCTAAAGTCGGGGGAGCTGTTTTTT. As protein: CASSLKSGELFF. The chain combines TRBV7-9 with TRBJ2-2; D gene unclear. CDR3 length equals 12 residues. The ends were cut back, 5 bases at V and 8 bases at J, with 9 bases in the middle. The germline CDR1 and CDR2 sequences are SEHNR and FQNEAQ (reference sequence).

This chain joins TRBV6-6 and TRBJ2-5; D unresolved. The length of the CDR3 is 13 residues. V lost 6 bases and J 5 bases, leaving 13 bases between the germline ends. CDR1 is MNHNY and CDR2 is SVGAGI in the germline V gene (reference sequence). CDR3 protein: CASSPRPRETQYF. The DNA of the CDR3 is TGTGCCAGCAGCCCCCGGCCGAGGGAGACCCAGTACTTC.